The 26 T cell receptor beta chains below all came from one sample that was sequenced in a study of breast tumors, draining lymph nodes, adjacent tissues. Samples came from axillary lymph nodes draining the breast cancer. TCRdb re-analysed the multiplex PCR reads in MiXCR, keeping a single row per CDR3 protein. The table records around 250,000 distinct CDR3 sequences, 30% to 35% of them present only once. The sequenced sample was axillary lymph node tissue. The receptors stem from a female donor with breast cancer. Some clones in this sample may be carry-over from other donors' samples.

Ten or more counts support this clonotype. J is TRBJ1-6 and V is TRBV6-6; TRBD1 might be the D (5 bases). V lost 7 bases, J lost 7 bases, and 14 bases lay in between. CDR3 length: 14 residues. Germline CDR1 and CDR2: MNHNY and SVGAGI (reference sequence). CDR3 residues: CASTPHGGNSPLHF. The CDR3 DNA follows: TGTGCCAGCACTCCCCACGGGGGAAATTCACCCCTCCACTTT.

Many counts were recorded for this clonotype. The chain is built from TRBV20-1 and TRBJ2-1; D uncertain. V gave up 1 base and J gave up 6 bases, with 7 bases separating them. CDR1 is DFQATT and CDR2 is SNEGSKA in the germline V gene (reference sequence). CDR3 size: 12 residues. The CDR3 here is CSARVMGNEQFF. The CDR3 DNA is TGCAGTGCTAGAGTTATGGGCAATGAGCAGTTCTTC.

This clonotype occurred many times. The chain employs TRBV19 and TRBJ2-7; D is undetermined. The CDR3 extends over 12 amino acids. Germline V gene sequence: CDR1 LNHDA, CDR2 SQIVND (reference sequence). V was pared by 5 bases and J by 5 bases, with 10 bases between. The CDR3 DNA sequence: TGTGCCAGTAGTGCGAGACGGGACGAGCAGTACTTC. This encodes CASSARRDEQYF.

With respect to this clonotype: This clone may be a read error of a much larger clone one base away. The rearrangement uses TRBV7-6 and TRBJ1-1, with a tentative D call TRBD1 (5 bases). Germline CDR1 SGHVS, CDR2 FNYEAQ. CDR3 length: 13 residues. V lost 1 base to trimming and J lost 4 bases, with 7 bases between them. In nucleotides, the CDR3 is TGTGCCAGCAGCTTAGAGGGGAGCACTGAAGCTTTCTTT. It is translated as CASSLEGSTEAFF.

A note on this clonotype: A much larger clone sits a single nucleotide away, making a read error possible. V and J are TRBV20-1 and TRBJ1-2; D ambiguous. V was pared by 3 bases and J by 7 bases, with 12 bases between. Germline CDR1 and CDR2: DFQATT and SNEGSKA (reference sequence). The CDR3 consists of 12 residues. This chain's CDR3 is CSARHSGCGYTF. DNA for the CDR3: TGCAGTGCTAGGCACAGTGGCTGTGGCTACACCTTC.

This clonotype was detected many times. This rearrangement joins TRBV13 to TRBJ1-4, with D unresolved. Trimming took 5 bases from V and 7 from J, leaving 14 bases between them. The CDR3 runs to 14 residues. From germline, CDR1 is PRHDT and CDR2 FYEKMQ (reference sequence). For the CDR3, the DNA is TGTGCCAGCAGCCGCCGGACTGCTGGTGAAAAACTGTTTTTT. This encodes CASSRRTAGEKLFF. Full variable domain (outside the CDR3, taken from reference TRBV13 and TRBJ1-4): AAGVIQSPRHLIKEKRETATLKCYPIPRHDTVYWYQQGPGQDPQFLISFYEKMQSDKGSIPDRFSAQQFSDYHSELNMSSLELGDSALYFCASSRRTAGEKLFFGSGTQLSVL.

This clonotype was detected many times. The chain uses TRBV6-2 or TRBV6-3 and TRBJ1-5, with D uncertain. The CDR3 loop spans 12 amino acids. Germline V gene lookup returns CDR1 MNHEY and CDR2 SVGEGT. The germline V and J ends were trimmed by 7 bases and 5 bases, with 9 bases remaining between them. CDR3 region: CASTDGYQPQHF. Here the CDR3 DNA reads TGTGCCAGCACCGACGGGTATCAGCCCCAGCATTTT.

The V gene is TRBV12-3 or TRBV12-4, the J gene TRBJ1-5, with unresolved D. Trimming removed 3 bases at V and 4 bases at J, with 7 bases between. The CDR3 consists of 13 residues. The DNA of the CDR3 is TGTGCCAGCAGTTTTCGGGAGAATCAGCCCCAGCATTTT. Amino acids: CASSFRENQPQHF.

A word on this clonotype: The junction departs from the called germline gene at one end, perhaps through a read error. The rearrangement joins TRBV20-1 to TRBJ1-2; 7 bases are shared with TRBD1. Looked up from germline, CDR1 is DFQATT and CDR2 is SNEGSKA (reference sequence). The length of the CDR3 is 16 residues. The CDR3 sequence: CSARVGGKGGSYGHTF. CDR3 DNA: TGCAGTGCTAGGGTAGGAGGGAAAGGGGGCAGCTATGGCCACACCTTC.

This clonotype was seen many times. This sequence joins TRBV2 and TRBJ2-6; perhaps TRBD2 as D (6 bases). Germline CDR1 reads SNHLY; CDR2 reads FYNNEI. The CDR3 spans 13 residues. The V end lost 11 bases, the J end lost 2 bases, and 10 bases lay between the germline ends. The CDR3 spells CACRGTGANVLTF. The CDR3 nucleotides are TGTGCCTGCCGGGGGACTGGGGCCAACGTCCTGACTTTC. Full variable domain (missing parts from reference TRBV2 and TRBJ2-6): EPEVTQTPSHQVTQMGQEVILRCVPISNHLYFYWYRQILGQKVEFLVSFYNNEISEKSEIFDDQFSVERPDGSNFTLKIRSTKLEDSAMYFCACRGTGANVLTFGAGSRLTVL.

This clonotype was seen ten or more times. The chain links TRBV20-1 to TRBJ1-3, with D hard to call. Trimming left V 0 bases short and J 4 bases short, with 13 bases between. The CDR3 sequence is 15 residues long. CDR1 DFQATT and CDR2 SNEGSKA come from the germline V gene (reference sequence). The CDR3 reads CSARDRSMGGNTIYF. The DNA for the CDR3 is TGCAGTGCTAGAGATCGTAGCATGGGAGGAAACACCATATATTTT.

This clonotype was seen more than once but under ten times. Given a much more abundant clone one base away, this may be a read error. The chain combines TRBV7-2 with TRBJ2-5; 11 bases align to TRBD2. The CDR3 is 15 residues long. The germline V gene has CDR1 SGHTA and CDR2 FQGNSA. The CDR3 here is CASSPSGGTVGTQHF. The CDR3 coding sequence is TGTGCCAGCAGCCCTAGCGGGGGGACCGTAGGGACCCAGCACTTC.

This clonotype was observed at least ten times. The CDR3 DNA follows: TGTGCCAGCAAATTCAAGTCGGGGGACAGCTACGAGCAGTACTTC. This codes for CASKFKSGDSYEQYF. The chain carries TRBV2 and TRBJ2-7, with D possibly being TRBD1 (7 bases). Germline V CDR1 and CDR2: SNHLY, FYNNEI. The germline V and J ends were trimmed by 7 bases and 3 bases, with 19 bases remaining between them. CDR3 length equals 15 residues.

This clonotype has at least ten counts. The V call is TRBV7-2, the J call TRBJ1-5, with 7 positions matching TRBD1. The ends lost 5 bases at V and 11 bases at J; junction bases unmatched: 6. The CDR3 has 12 residues. Germline loops: CDR1 SGHTA, CDR2 FQGNSA. CDR3 sequence: CASSLGGGAQHF. DNA for the CDR3: TGTGCCAGCAGCCTAGGGGGCGGAGCCCAGCATTTT.

This clonotype was counted at least ten times. This chain links TRBV6-5 with TRBJ1-3; 10 positions agree with TRBD1. CDR3 length equals 17 residues. Trimming took 10 bases from V and 2 from J; bases not matched to a gene: 14. Germline V gene lookup returns CDR1 MNHEY and CDR2 SVGAGI. The CDR3 protein is CATRSRRDRGAGNTIYF. The CDR3 DNA reads TGTGCCACCCGTTCTAGAAGGGACAGGGGTGCTGGAAACACCATATATTTT.

The chain combines TRBV11-3 with TRBJ1-1; TRBD1 matches at 8 bases. The junction had 5 bases not matched to a gene; V was cut back by 5 bases and J by 6 bases. This CDR3 has 13 residues. Germline V gene lookup returns CDR1 SGHNT and CDR2 YENEEA. The CDR3 DNA sequence: TGTGCCAGCAGCACGGACAGGGTCGCTGAAGCTTTCTTT. It yields the protein CASSTDRVAEAFF.

This clonotype was counted only a few times. A much larger clonotype is one base distant, so this may be a read error. The J gene is TRBJ2-1, the V gene TRBV7-3, with D uncertain. Germline loops: CDR1 SGHTA, CDR2 FQGTGA. The CDR3 contains 15 residues. The chain's CDR3 is CASSSGGSGDNEQLF. CDR3 in DNA: TGTGCCAGCAGCTCCGGTGGGTCGGGCGACAATGAGCAGCTCTTC.

V is TRBV29-1 and J is TRBJ1-4, with D tentatively TRBD1 (5 bases). CDR1 is SQVTM, CDR2 ANQGSEA, per germline. Trimming stripped 3 bases from V and 8 bases from J, with 10 bases between. The CDR3 spans 12 residues. CDR3 DNA sequence: TGCAGCGTTGAGTGGGGCGCGGAAAAACTGTTTTTT. This sequence encodes CSVEWGAEKLFF.

Note on this clonotype: One junction end disagrees with the germline gene, perhaps due to a read error. The V gene is TRBV11-2, the J gene TRBJ2-2; D may match TRBD1 or TRBD2 (5 bases each). This CDR3 comprises 15 residues. Germline V gene sequence: CDR1 SGHAT, CDR2 FQNNGV. CDR3 sequence reads: CAGSARAGTTGELFF. CDR3 nucleotide sequence: TGTGCCGGCAGCGCGAGGGCAGGGACCACCGGGGAGCTGTTTTTT.

This clonotype occurred a few times. A much larger clonotype is one base distant, so this may be a read error. The chain links TRBV20-1 to TRBJ2-1, with D uncertain. This CDR3 region has 11 residues. Germline loops: CDR1 DFQATT, CDR2 SNEGSKA (reference sequence). CDR3 sequence reads: CSANTLNEQSF. In nucleotides, the CDR3 is TGCAGTGCAAACACGTTAAATGAGCAGTCCTTC.

This clonotype was counted many times. This chain uses TRBV2 with TRBJ2-3, with 9 bases lining up with TRBD2. The CDR3 is 15 residues long. V shed 3 bases, J shed 3 bases, and the junction held 4 bases outside the gene matches. Germline CDR1 and CDR2: SNHLY and FYNNEI. The CDR3 region is CASSEGGGVTDTQYF. The CDR3 region has the DNA TGTGCCAGCAGTGAGGGCGGGGGGGTGACAGATACGCAGTATTTT.

The chain employs TRBV20-1 and TRBJ2-4; D might be TRBD1 (5 bases). V was trimmed by 1 base and J by 7 bases, leaving 5 bases between them. This CDR3 region has 11 residues. CDR1 DFQATT and CDR2 SNEGSKA come from the germline V gene (reference sequence). The CDR3 DNA reads as TGCAGTGCTAGAGGGGGCAACATTCAGTACTTC. Its translation: CSARGGNIQYF.

The chain uses TRBV20-1 and TRBJ2-5; 8 bases line up with TRBD2. V shed 4 bases, J shed 7 bases, and the junction held 11 bases outside the gene matches. This CDR3 has 14 residues. Germline lookup yields CDR1 DFQATT and CDR2 SNEGSKA (reference sequence). The CDR3, as DNA: TGCAGTGCTAAGGGACCCACTAGCGGAGCGACCCAGTACTTC. It is translated as CSAKGPTSGATQYF.

There are a few counts of this clonotype. An end of the junction does not agree with germline; a read error may underlie this. The rearrangement links TRBV7-9 to TRBJ1-3; D may be TRBD1 (5 bases). The length of the CDR3 is 17 residues. Looked up from germline, CDR1 is SEHNR and CDR2 is FQNEAQ (reference sequence). CDR3: CASSLIAGPPSGNPIYF. CDR3 bases: TGTGCCAGCAGCTTAATCGCAGGGCCTCCTTCTGGAAACCCCATATATTTT.

The chain employs TRBV7-2 and TRBJ1-6, with TRBD1 matching 8 bases. V lost 3 bases to trimming and J lost 6 bases; unmatched junction nucleotides: 1. The CDR3 has 14 amino acids. From germline, CDR1 is SGHTA and CDR2 FQGNSA. In DNA form, the CDR3 reads TGTGCCAGCAGCTTCCAGGGGGCTAATTCACCCCTCCACTTT. Translating gives CASSFQGANSPLHF.

In nucleotides, the CDR3 is TGTGCCAGCAGTTACCCCTTTAGGGACCAAGAGACCCAGTACTTC. Translation: CASSYPFRDQETQYF. The V call is TRBV6-5, the J call TRBJ2-5; D is unclear. The CDR3 loop spans 15 amino acids. Germline assignment: CDR1 MNHEY and CDR2 SVGAGI. V was shortened by 2 bases and J by 0 bases, with 10 bases between the two germline ends.